This record covers a single T cell receptor beta chain. Its specific antigen is unknown. Base qualities are not at hand, and no much larger clone is one base apart. The immunoSEQ Assay, a bias-controlled multiplex PCR, was used to amplify TCRbeta CDR3 regions from genomic DNA. On the authors' methods: The number of nucleated cells in each sample was estimated from the amplification of reference gene primers within the assay. Sequence reads were collapsed and filtered to measure the absolute abundance of every unique TCRbeta CDR3 rearrangement. Productive Simpson clonality was computed per sample as the square root of Simpson's diversity index over productive rearrangements. Sourced from immuneACCESS, this table was stored by TCRdb with only in-frame sequences that have V and J called. A share of the clones is absent; for the studies checked, an unresolved V gene accounts for under half, and the remainder has no known explanation. V and J calls and clone size are given by that table; D and trimming were obtained from the DNA. This sample comprises roughly 100,000 clones, about four fifths of them detected only once. The top ten hold roughly 3.3% of the sample.

The record originates from a study of blood T cell repertoires in COVID-19 (dated by TCRdb to about 2020). With regard to the full study: The collaborator samples originated in the United States, Italy and Spain and spanned the acute and convalescent phases of COVID-19. HLA class I and class II types, where available, came from metadata supplied by the sample provider rather than from assay-based typing. The prospective study material was composed of cDNA or gDNA derived from T cells, B-cell-depleted T cells, or PBMCs. Nearly every sample came with metadata listing a de-identified subject ID, COVID-19 status, age in years and sex. The repertoires were released in a freely available public database intended as a resource for research on the immune response to SARS-CoV-2. Subjects who had been exposed to COVID-19, were actively infected with it, or had recovered from it provided the deeply sampled blood TCRbeta repertoires that made up the dataset. The samples were drawn from the first 160 participants of the ongoing ImmuneRACE study and from 1,254 subjects provided by 6 global collaborators. What the research found in general, with its limitations: How much clinical and demographic metadata was included differed by source and by participant, and the metadata was provided uncurated.

Each collaborating institution followed its own protocols to collect whole blood in K2EDTA tubes. For TCRbeta analysis, collaborator samples were shipped as frozen whole blood, as isolated PBMCs, or as DNA extracted from either sample type. V is reduced by 6 bases and J by 3 bases, leaving a spacing of 12 bases between them. CDR1 and CDR2 were assigned from the germline V gene as SNHLY and FYNNEI. The CDR3 runs 14 amino acids, cysteine and phenylalanine included. Kept here is only the CDR3 DNA, which spans 42 bases and is read in frame from base 1. The specimen was peripheral blood. The sequence links TRBV2 to TRBJ1-5; there is no confident call for the D gene. The TCR sequence derives from a woman older than 75 with active or convalescent COVID-19. The DNA is as follows: TGTGCCAGCAGCGCAAGACGGGACAATCAGCCCCAGCATTTT. Translated, it reads CASSARRDNQPQHF.